These T cell receptor beta chains were read from a single sample in a study of blood T cell repertoires in COVID-19. Using immunoSEQ multiplex PCR, the repertoire was profiled, and TCRdb retains in-frame clones only, with some absent. The data hold approximately 40,000 clones, with about 87% observed a single time. Material: peripheral blood. The receptors stem from a woman between 65 and 79 years old with acute or convalescent COVID-19. Both conserved end residues are part of each CDR3. Fields, in order: J gene, V gene, D gene, clone size, CDR3 DNA, CDR3 protein. A D gene is named only where the DNA matches it firmly. Not all rows give a size; the values are once, few, many and, for expanded clones, a class.

>TRBJ2-4|TRBV7-9|TRBD2|NA
TGTGCCAGCACCTTAGCGGGAGGGGACATTCAGTACTTC
CASTLAGGDIQYF
>TRBJ2-1|TRBV6-4|NA|NA
TGTGCCAGCAGCCCCCAGTGGGCATCCTACAATGAGCAGTTCTTC
CASSPQWASYNEQFF
>TRBJ2-1|TRBV6-2/TRBV6-3|NA|once
TGTGCCAGCAGTTACCCCCTGGGACAAGTAAATGAGCAGTTCTTC
CASSYPLGQVNEQFF
>TRBJ1-2|TRBV3-1/TRBV3-2|NA|NA
TGTGCCAGCAGCCAAGCCCCGACTGGAGAGGGCTACACCTTC
CASSQAPTGEGYTF
>TRBJ2-2|TRBV28|NA|NA
TGTGCAATCCCCGGGCAGGGTACCACCGGGGAGCTGTTTTTT
CAIPGQGTTGELFF
>TRBJ2-1|TRBV7-9|TRBD2|once
TGTGCCAGCAGCTTCCTAGCGGGGGGCCACAATGAGCAGTTCTTC
CASSFLAGGHNEQFF
>TRBJ2-3|TRBV7-9|NA|NA
TGTGCCAGCAGCTTTACGGGATCCGGCACAGATACGCAGTATTTT
CASSFTGSGTDTQYF
>TRBJ1-3|TRBV7-9|TRBD1|once
TGTGCCAGCAGCTTAGCTCCCCACAGGGGGCGAGACACCATATATTTT
CASSLAPHRGRDTIYF
>TRBJ1-2|TRBV19|TRBD1|medium-sized
TGTGCCAGTAGTCCGGGGACAGGGGCGAGTTACGGCTACACCTTC
CASSPGTGASYGYTF
>TRBJ2-1|TRBV3-1/TRBV3-2|NA|NA
TGTGCCAGCAGCCAAGATGAGAGGGGGTACAATGAGCAGTTCTTC
CASSQDERGYNEQFF
>TRBJ1-2|TRBV5-4|NA|NA
TGTGCCAGCAGCTTGTACAGACCCAACCCAAATGTCTATGGCTACACCTTC
CASSLYRPNPNVYGYTF
>TRBJ2-2|TRBV4-3|TRBD2|once
TGCGCCAGCAGGAGCGGGGGGGCCGGGGAGCTGTTTTTT
CASRSGGAGELFF
>TRBJ2-1|TRBV24-1|TRBD1|NA
TGTGCCACCAGTGATTTGCAAGGGGACAGGGGGAATGAGCAGTTCTTC
CATSDLQGDRGNEQFF
>TRBJ2-3|TRBV18|TRBD1|NA
TGTGCCAGCTCACCACCGACAGGGTCCACAGATACGCAGTATTTT
CASSPPTGSTDTQYF
>TRBJ2-5|TRBV9|TRBD1|NA
TGTGCCAGCAGCGTGGGGGGACAGGGGGCATGGGAGACCCAGTACTTC
CASSVGGQGAWETQYF
>TRBJ2-1|TRBV18|TRBD2|once
TGTGCCAGCTCCTTAGCGGGAGGGCCTTACAATGAGCAGTTCTTC
CASSLAGGPYNEQFF
>TRBJ2-5|TRBV10-2|TRBD2|NA
TGCGCCAGCAGTGCTAGCGGGTCCGGGACCCAGTACTTC
CASSASGSGTQYF
>TRBJ2-6|TRBV10-2|TRBD1|once
TGCGCCAGCAGAGGGGGCCGACACTCTGGGGCCAACGTCCTGACTTTC
CASRGGRHSGANVLTF
>TRBJ1-2|TRBV5-6|NA|NA
TGTGCCAGCAGCCCCGTCCTCGGGACTAACTATGGCTACACCTTC
CASSPVLGTNYGYTF